The T cell receptor (beta chain) under discussion was sequenced for a study of blood T cell repertoires in COVID-19 (dated by TCRdb to about 2020). Broadly, across the study: Collaborator samples came from the United States, Italy and Spain and covered acute and convalescent phases of COVID-19. Samples were obtained from the ongoing ImmuneRACE study (first 160 participants) and from 950 to 1,500 subjects provided by 6 global collaborators. A de-identified subject ID, COVID-19 status, age in years and sex were almost always included in the sample metadata. HLA class I and class II types, where available, came from metadata supplied by the sample provider rather than from assay-based typing. The dataset comprised deeply sampled blood TCRbeta repertoires from subjects exposed to, actively infected with, or recovered from COVID-19. A freely available public database, intended as a resource for researchers studying the immune response to SARS-CoV-2, is where the repertoires were released. The material from the prospective study consisted of cDNA or gDNA derived from T cells, B-cell-depleted T cells, or PBMCs.

On this clone itself: Its antigen specificity is not known. No much larger clone is present one base from it, and per-base qualities are unavailable.

Inclusive of the bounding cysteine and phenylalanine, the CDR3 is 14 residues long. Of all the DNA, just the CDR3 is kept, 42 bases in frame from base 1. The germline V and J ends show losses of 0 bases and 5 bases respectively, and no gene match explains 4 bases of the junction. Taken from the germline V gene, the CDR1 and CDR2 loops are MNHEY and SVGAGI. TCRbeta CDR3 regions were amplified from genomic DNA using the immunoSEQ Assay, a bias-controlled multiplex PCR. Per the original workflow: Within the assay, amplification of reference gene primers was used to estimate how many nucleated cells each sample contained. To quantify the absolute abundance of each unique TCRbeta CDR3 rearrangement, sequence reads were collapsed and filtered. For each sample, productive Simpson clonality was calculated as the square root of Simpson's diversity index across productive rearrangements. What TCRdb holds here is the immuneACCESS table cut down to in-frame rearrangements. Part of the clones is not present; checked against another copy, under half of the missing clones reflect an unresolved V gene, and the others are unexplained. V and J calls and clone size are as listed in that table; D and trimming were resolved from the DNA. The sample table shows over 100,000 clones, and roughly 86% are seen once. The top ten hold about an eighth of the sample.

In Seattle, one collaborating source enrolled patients while the infection was active and tracked those patients longitudinally over the course of disease. The collaborating institutions used their own protocols to collect whole blood in K2EDTA tubes. For TCRbeta analysis, collaborators shipped samples as frozen whole blood, isolated PBMCs, or DNA extracted from either of those sample types. General findings and caveats noted by the study authors: Clinical and demographic metadata were provided uncurated, with the amount varying by source and participant.

The sample comprised peripheral blood. The receptor comes from a woman aged 70 to 79 with COVID-19, enrolled during active disease. Recombination connected TRBV6-5 to TRBJ2-7; TRBD2 matches 7 bases in the middle. The base sequence is TGTGCCAGCAGTTACTCCGGGACTACCCACGAGCAGTACTTC. The translation is CASSYSGTTHEQYF.